One sample yielded the 14 T cell receptor beta chains listed below, sequenced in a study of monozygotic twins with inflammatory bowel disease. From the 5' RACE reads, TCRdb lists one entry per CDR3 protein and no DNA. The table lists 330,000 or so distinct CDR3 sequences. The sample taken for sequencing was blood. The receptors were sampled from a human donor with ulcerative colitis or Crohn's disease, or a healthy co-twin of an affected twin (not recorded which).

The genes are TRBV5-1 and TRBJ2-7; lacking DNA, the TRBD2 call made by TCRdb goes unchecked. The germline V gene encodes CDR1 SGHRS and CDR2 YFSETQ. The CDR3 consists of 14 residues. The CDR3 region is CASSLVLADYEQYF. The whole variable domain, remainder taken from reference TRBV5-1 and TRBJ2-7, is KAGVTQTPRYLIKTRGQQVTLSCSPISGHRSVSWYQQTPGQGLQFLFEYFSETQRNKGNFPGRFSGRQFSNSRSEMNVSTLELGDSALYLCASSLVLADYEQYFGPGTRLTVT.

The gene calls are TRBV12-3 or TRBV12-4 and TRBJ1-5; TCRdb's assignment of TRBD1 cannot be checked, as there is no DNA. CDR3 size: 18 residues. The CDR3 loop is CASSVTPAGQGSRRVQHF.

The chain couples TRBV6-2 or TRBV6-3 to TRBJ2-1; lacking DNA, the TRBD1 call made by TCRdb goes unchecked. The germline V gene has CDR1 MNHEY and CDR2 SVGEGT. The CDR3 covers 21 residues. The CDR3 protein is CASSPNTGTGIGRFSYNEQFF.

The V and J genes are TRBV7-2 and TRBJ1-3; no DNA is available, so the TRBD1 call from TCRdb remains unchecked. This CDR3 has 15 amino acids. Germline CDR1 SGHTA, CDR2 FQGNSA. The CDR3 protein is CASSLGAGGGNTIYF.

The CDR3 is CASSLKPTSAGRSYEQYF. V and J are TRBV11-2 and TRBJ2-7. This CDR3 has 18 amino acids. The germline gives CDR1 SGHAT, CDR2 FQNNGV.

The genes are TRBV20-1 and TRBJ2-1; TCRdb gives TRBD1 as the D gene, but with no DNA this cannot be confirmed. The CDR3 loop spans 15 amino acids. Germline CDR1 reads DFQATT; CDR2 reads SNEGSKA (reference sequence). The chain's CDR3 is CSVLATGLVYNEQFF.

The chain combines TRBV5-1 with TRBJ2-7; TCRdb reports TRBD1, a call that lacks DNA to check it against. CDR3 length equals 16 residues. Germline CDR1 reads SGHRS; CDR2 reads YFSETQ. This chain's CDR3 is CASSLDLGAGSYEQYF.

V gene TRBV28 combines with J gene TRBJ2-7; with no DNA, the TCRdb D assignment of TRBD1 cannot be verified. There are 18 residues in the CDR3. Germline CDR1 and CDR2: MDHEN and SYDVKM. The CDR3 region is CASSRTGRGTGVVYEQYF.

V gene TRBV3-1 combines with J gene TRBJ2-1; TCRdb names TRBD2, which stays unverified in the absence of DNA. CDR3 length: 21 amino acids. CDR1 is LGHDT and CDR2 is YNNKEL in the germline V gene (reference sequence). CDR3 in amino acids: CASSQEHLLAGGRSSYNEQFF.

The chain combines TRBV27 with TRBJ2-2; TCRdb designates TRBD2, a call that cannot be tested without DNA. This CDR3 is built from 18 residues. Germline V gives CDR1 MNHEY, CDR2 SMNVEV (reference sequence). CDR3: CASRPTGGLAGHTGELFF.

The V and J genes are TRBV5-6 and TRBJ2-1; with no DNA, the TCRdb D assignment of TRBD1 cannot be verified. The CDR3 sequence is 15 residues long. Germline V gene data show CDR1 as SGHDT and CDR2 as YYEEEE. The CDR3 loop is CASSIPTGDYNEQFF.

The CDR3 reads CASSPTGRTGELFF. The genes are TRBV5-1 and TRBJ2-2; as DNA is missing, the TRBD1 call by TCRdb cannot be tested. The germline V gene encodes CDR1 SGHRS and CDR2 YFSETQ. The CDR3 is 14 amino acids.

This sequence joins TRBV18 and TRBJ2-5; TCRdb proposes TRBD1, but this gene call is untestable without DNA. The CDR3 is 12 amino acids. CDR1 KGHSH and CDR2 LQKENI come from the germline V gene. CDR3 amino acids: CASSTTGGTQYF.

This chain connects TRBV28 to TRBJ2-7. The CDR3 spans 14 residues. Germline V gene sequence: CDR1 MDHEN, CDR2 SYDVKM. CDR3 loop: CASSLFRTDYEQYF.